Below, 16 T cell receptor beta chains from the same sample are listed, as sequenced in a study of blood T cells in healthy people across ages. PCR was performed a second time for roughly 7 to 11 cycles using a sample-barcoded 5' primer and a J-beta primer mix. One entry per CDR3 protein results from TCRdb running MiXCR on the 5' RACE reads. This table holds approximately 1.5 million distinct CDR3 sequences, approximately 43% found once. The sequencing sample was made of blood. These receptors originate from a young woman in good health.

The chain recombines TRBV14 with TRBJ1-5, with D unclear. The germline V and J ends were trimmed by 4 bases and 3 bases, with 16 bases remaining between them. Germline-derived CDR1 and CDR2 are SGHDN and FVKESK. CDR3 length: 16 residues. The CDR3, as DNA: TGTGCCAGCAGCCCCCCGGCGGAGTTATACAATCAGCCCCAGCATTTT. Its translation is CASSPPAELYNQPQHF.

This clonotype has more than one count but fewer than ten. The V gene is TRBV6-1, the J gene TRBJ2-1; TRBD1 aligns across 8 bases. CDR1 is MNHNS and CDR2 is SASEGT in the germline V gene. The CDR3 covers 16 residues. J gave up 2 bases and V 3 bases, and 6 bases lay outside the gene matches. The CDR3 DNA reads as TGTGCCAGCAGTGACAGGGGGCAGCCCCCCTACAATGAGCAGTTCTTC. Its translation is CASSDRGQPPYNEQFF.

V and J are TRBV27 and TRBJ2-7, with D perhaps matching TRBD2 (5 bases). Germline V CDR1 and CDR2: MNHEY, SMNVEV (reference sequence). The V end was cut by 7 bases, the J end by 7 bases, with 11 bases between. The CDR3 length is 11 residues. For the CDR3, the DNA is TGTGCCAGCATATCGGGAAATGAGCAGTACTTC. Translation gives CASISGNEQYF.

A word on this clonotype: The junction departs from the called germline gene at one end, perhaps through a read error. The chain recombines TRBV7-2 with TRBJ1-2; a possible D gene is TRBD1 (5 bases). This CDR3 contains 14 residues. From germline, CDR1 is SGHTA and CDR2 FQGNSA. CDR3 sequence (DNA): TGTGTCAGCAGAGAGGTCGGGGGTGGATATGGCTACACCTTC. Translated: CVSREVGGGYGYTF.

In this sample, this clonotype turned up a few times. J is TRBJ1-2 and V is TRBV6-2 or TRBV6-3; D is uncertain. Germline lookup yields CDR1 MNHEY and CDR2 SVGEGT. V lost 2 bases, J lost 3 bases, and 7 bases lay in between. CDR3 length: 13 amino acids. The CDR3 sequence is CASSYRADYGYTF. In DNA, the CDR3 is TGTGCCAGCAGTTACAGGGCAGACTATGGCTACACCTTC.

The CDR3 protein is CASSSGQGQTDTQYF. CDR3 bases: TGTGCCAGCAGCTCGGGACAGGGCCAGACAGATACGCAGTATTTT. The chain uses TRBV11-3 and TRBJ2-3, with 9 bases that match TRBD1. The junction had 5 bases not matched to a gene; V was cut back by 4 bases and J by 3 bases. Germline V gene data show CDR1 as SGHNT and CDR2 as YENEEA. The CDR3 spans 15 residues. Based on the CDR3 plus reference TRBV11-3 and TRBJ2-3, the full variable domain is EAGVVQSPRYKIIEKKQPVAFWCNPISGHNTLYWYLQNLGQGPELLIRYENEEAVDDSQLPKDRFSAERLKGVDSTLKIQPAELGDSAVYLCASSSGQGQTDTQYFGPGTRLTVL.

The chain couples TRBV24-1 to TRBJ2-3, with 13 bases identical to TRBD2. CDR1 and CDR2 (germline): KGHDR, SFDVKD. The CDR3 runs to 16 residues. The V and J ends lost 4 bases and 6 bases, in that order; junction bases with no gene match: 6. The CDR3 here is CATSDRRTSGSDTQYF. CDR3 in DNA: TGTGCCACCAGTGACCGACGGACTAGCGGGAGCGATACGCAGTATTTT.

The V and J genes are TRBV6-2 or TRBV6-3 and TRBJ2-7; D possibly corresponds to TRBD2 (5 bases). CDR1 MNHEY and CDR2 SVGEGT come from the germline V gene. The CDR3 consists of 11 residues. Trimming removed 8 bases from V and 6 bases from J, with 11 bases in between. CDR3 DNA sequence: TGTGCCAGCGGGCAAGGAGGCGAGCAGTACTTC. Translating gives CASGQGGEQYF.

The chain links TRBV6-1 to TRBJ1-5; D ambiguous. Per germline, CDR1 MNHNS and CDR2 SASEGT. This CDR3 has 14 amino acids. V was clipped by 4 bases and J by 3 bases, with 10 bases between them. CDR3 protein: CASSVSTNNQPQHF. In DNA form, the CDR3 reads TGTGCCAGCAGTGTCTCGACAAACAATCAGCCCCAGCATTTT.

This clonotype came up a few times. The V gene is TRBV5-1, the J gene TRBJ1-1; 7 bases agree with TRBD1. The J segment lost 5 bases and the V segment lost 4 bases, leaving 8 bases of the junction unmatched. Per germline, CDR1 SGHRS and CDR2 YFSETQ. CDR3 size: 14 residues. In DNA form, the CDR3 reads TGCGCCAGCAGCGAGGGACAGATTGGGACTGAAGCTTTCTTT. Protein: CASSEGQIGTEAFF. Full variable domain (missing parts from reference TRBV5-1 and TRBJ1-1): KAGVTQTPRYLIKTRGQQVTLSCSPISGHRSVSWYQQTPGQGLQFLFEYFSETQRNKGNFPGRFSGRQFSNSRSEMNVSTLELGDSALYLCASSEGQIGTEAFFGQGTRLTVV.

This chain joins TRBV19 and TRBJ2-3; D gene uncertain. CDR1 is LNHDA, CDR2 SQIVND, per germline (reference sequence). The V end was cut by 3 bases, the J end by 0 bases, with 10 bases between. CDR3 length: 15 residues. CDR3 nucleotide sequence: TGTGCCAGTAGTATTTTATCGACGAGCACAGATACGCAGTATTTT. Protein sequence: CASSILSTSTDTQYF.

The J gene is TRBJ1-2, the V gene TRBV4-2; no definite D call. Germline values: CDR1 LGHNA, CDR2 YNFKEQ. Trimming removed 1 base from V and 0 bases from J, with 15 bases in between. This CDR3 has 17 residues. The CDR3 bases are TGTGCCAGCAGCCAAGCGATGGGCGGACCCGCTAACTATGGCTACACCTTC. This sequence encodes CASSQAMGGPANYGYTF.

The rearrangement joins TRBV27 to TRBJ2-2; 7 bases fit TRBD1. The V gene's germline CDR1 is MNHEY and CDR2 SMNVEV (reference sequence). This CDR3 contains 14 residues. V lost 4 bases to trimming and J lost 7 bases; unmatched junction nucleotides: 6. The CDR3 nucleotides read TGTGCCAGCAGTTACGGGACAGCAGGCGGGGAGCTGTTTTTT. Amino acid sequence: CASSYGTAGGELFF.

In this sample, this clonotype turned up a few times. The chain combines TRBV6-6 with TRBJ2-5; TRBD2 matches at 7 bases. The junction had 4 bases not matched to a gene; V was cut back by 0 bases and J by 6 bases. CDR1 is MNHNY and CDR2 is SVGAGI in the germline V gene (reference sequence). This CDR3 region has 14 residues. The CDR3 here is CASSYSKLAKTQYF. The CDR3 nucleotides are TGTGCCAGCAGTTACTCGAAACTAGCGAAGACCCAGTACTTC.

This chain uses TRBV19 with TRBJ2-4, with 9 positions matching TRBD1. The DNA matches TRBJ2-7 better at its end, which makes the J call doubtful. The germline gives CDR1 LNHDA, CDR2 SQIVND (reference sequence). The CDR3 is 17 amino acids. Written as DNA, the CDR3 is TGTGCCAGTCAAAGATCAACCGGGACAGGGTTGGTCTACGAGCAGTACTTC. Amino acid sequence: CASQRSTGTGLVYEQYF.

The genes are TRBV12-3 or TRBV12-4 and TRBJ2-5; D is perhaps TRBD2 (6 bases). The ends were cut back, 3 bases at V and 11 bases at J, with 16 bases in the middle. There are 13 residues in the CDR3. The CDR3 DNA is TGTGCCAGCAGTTTCCAGGAGGGCAATGAGCAGTACTTC. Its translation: CASSFQEGNEQYF.